A selection of T cell receptor beta chains follows, all from one sample in a study of OX40 agonist ivuxolimab in advanced cancers. Assay used: immunoSEQ multiplex PCR; TCRdb lists only in-frame clones, some missing. The sample yields around 76,000 clones, 85% seen once. This material consisted of CD4+ or CD8+ T cells sorted from blood, taken in a trial of the OX40 agonist ivuxolimab. Every receptor here comes from an adult with an advanced solid tumor such as melanoma, head and neck, liver or kidney cancer. Each CDR3 is given with its conserved first and last residue. D genes are given only for firm matches. Expanded clones get a size class; other rows say once, few or many, or leave the size out.

>TRBV28|TRBJ2-5|14|TRBD1|NA
CASTLQGNQETQYF
TGTGCCTCCACCCTACAGGGGAACCAAGAGACCCAGTACTTC
>TRBV27|TRBJ2-5|15|TRBD1|NA
CASRPGQGISKTQYF
TGTGCCAGCAGGCCGGGACAGGGGATCTCAAAGACCCAGTACTTC
>TRBV4-1|TRBJ1-2|16|TRBD1|NA
CASSPIGTGGYYGYTF
TGCGCCAGCAGCCCCATTGGGACAGGGGGTTACTATGGCTACACCTTC
>TRBV11-3|TRBJ2-1|16|TRBD2|NA
CASSLGHREGFDEQFF
TGTGCCAGCAGCTTAGGGCACCGGGAGGGCTTCGATGAGCAGTTCTTC
>TRBV7-8|TRBJ2-1|18|TRBD2|NA
CASSSGLDLSRRHNEQFF
TGTGCCAGCAGCTCGGGACTAGATCTTTCCCGCCGTCACAATGAGCAGTTCTTC
>TRBV28|TRBJ1-4|14|NA|NA
CASIPGSTNEKLFF
TGTGCCAGCATCCCCGGCAGCACTAATGAAAAACTGTTTTTT
>TRBV28|TRBJ2-2|16|NA|NA
CASSLNRRLNTGELFF
TGTGCCAGCAGTTTGAACAGGCGACTTAACACCGGGGAGCTGTTTTTT
>TRBV11-2|TRBJ1-2|13|NA|NA
CASSLGGANGYTF
TGTGCCAGCAGCTTAGGGGGGGCGAACGGCTACACCTTC
>TRBV11-3|TRBJ2-5|17|TRBD2|NA
CASSPGQGLAGGETQYF
TGTGCCAGCAGCCCTGGACAGGGCCTAGCGGGAGGTGAGACCCAGTACTTC
>TRBV5-1|TRBJ1-6|14|TRBD1|NA
CASSPDREVSPLHF
TGCGCCAGCAGCCCGGACAGGGAGGTTTCACCCCTCCACTTT
>TRBV28|TRBJ2-1|15|TRBD2|NA
CASREGGSLYNEQFF
TGTGCCAGCAGGGAAGGCGGGAGCCTCTACAATGAGCAGTTCTTC
>TRBV11-2|TRBJ1-2|15|NA|once
CASSLDPGASYGYTF
TGTGCCAGCAGCTTAGATCCAGGAGCCTCCTATGGCTACACCTTC
>TRBV15|TRBJ2-7|14|NA|NA
CATSGGDSPYEQYF
TGTGCCACCAGTGGGGGGGACAGTCCCTACGAGCAGTACTTC
>TRBV29-1|TRBJ1-5|13|NA|NA
CSVEGGGDQPQHF
TGCAGCGTTGAGGGGGGCGGCGATCAGCCCCAGCATTTT
>TRBV2|TRBJ2-5|12|NA|NA
CASKLLGETQYF
TGTGCCAGCAAACTACTGGGGGAGACCCAGTACTTC
>TRBV1|TRBJ1-1|16|NA|NA
CTSSKTGRIMNTEAFF
TGCACCAGCAGTAAAACAGGGCGTATCATGAACACTGAAGCTTTCTTC
>TRBV7-9|TRBJ1-5|15|TRBD1|NA
CASSEREGAAQPQHF
TGTGCCAGCAGCGAAAGGGAGGGGGCGGCACAGCCCCAGCATTTT
>TRBV28|TRBJ2-7|14|NA|NA
CASARWGEGSEQYF
TGTGCCAGCGCCCGGTGGGGAGAGGGTAGCGAGCAGTACTTC
>TRBV25-1|TRBJ1-2|10|NA|NA
CASSESGYTF
TGTGCCAGCAGTGAATCCGGCTACACCTTC
>TRBV15|TRBJ1-1|14|TRBD1|NA
CATRPRQGNTEAFF
TGTGCCACCAGACCTAGACAGGGGAACACTGAAGCTTTCTTT
>TRBV19|TRBJ2-3|15|TRBD2|NA
CASTPAGAYTDTQYF
TGTGCCAGTACCCCAGCGGGAGCTTACACAGATACGCAGTATTTT
>TRBV21-1|TRBJ2-1|16|NA|NA
CASSKEISGRANEQFF
TGTGCCAGCAGCAAAGAGATTAGCGGGAGGGCCAATGAGCAGTTCTTC
>TRBV27|TRBJ1-2|13|NA|once
CASSPVVGYGYTF
TGTGCCAGCAGTCCGGTTGTAGGATATGGCTACACCTTC
>TRBV10-2|TRBJ2-2|17|TRBD2|NA
CASSHYASGGAIGELFF
TGCGCCAGCAGCCATTATGCCAGCGGGGGGGCCATCGGGGAGCTGTTTTTT
>TRBV5-1|TRBJ1-6|16|NA|NA
CASSLSYAGHNSPLHF
TGCGCCAGCAGCTTGTCTTACGCGGGACATAATTCACCCCTCCACTTT
>TRBV28|TRBJ2-1|14|NA|NA
CASSRDAGGSEQFF
TGTGCCAGCAGCCGGGACGCGGGCGGATCTGAGCAGTTCTTC
>TRBV4-2|TRBJ2-2|15|NA|NA
CASSQKGLAAGELFF
TGTGCCAGCAGCCAGAAGGGTTTGGCCGCCGGGGAGCTGTTTTTT
>TRBV5-1|TRBJ1-4|13|NA|NA
CASSLGGGEKLFF
TGCGCCAGCAGCTTGGGGGGCGGGGAAAAACTGTTTTTT
>TRBV28|TRBJ2-3|15|NA|NA
CASSLNRVSTDTQYF
TGTGCCAGCAGTTTGAACAGGGTGAGCACAGATACGCAGTATTTT
>TRBV10-2|TRBJ2-1|12|NA|NA
CASSAAVSEQFF
TGCGCCAGCAGTGCCGCGGTTAGCGAGCAGTTCTTC
>TRBV4-2|TRBJ2-4|15|NA|once
CASSQDRGAKNIQYF
TGTGCCAGCAGCCAAGACAGGGGAGCCAAAAACATTCAGTACTTC
>TRBV13|TRBJ2-6|16|TRBD1|NA
CASSPTGSSGANVLTF
TGTGCCAGCAGCCCGACAGGGAGCTCTGGGGCCAACGTCCTGACTTTC
>TRBV19|TRBJ2-3|16|TRBD1|NA
CASSMPNRGLGDTQYF
TGTGCCAGTAGTATGCCCAACAGGGGGCTAGGGGATACGCAGTATTTT
>TRBV5-1|TRBJ2-3|16|NA|once
CASSLGLSGNTDTQYF
TGCGCCAGCAGCTTGGGACTCTCGGGGAACACAGATACGCAGTATTTT
>TRBV7-2|TRBJ1-2|13|NA|NA
CASSPRPNDGYTF
TGTGCCAGCAGCCCCCGACCTAACGATGGCTACACCTTC
>TRBV27|TRBJ1-3|15|NA|NA
CASSLTGSSGNTIYF
TGTGCCAGCAGTTTAACGGGTAGCTCTGGAAACACCATATATTTT
>TRBV20-1|TRBJ1-1|11|NA|few
CSARVRTEAFF
TGCAGTGCTAGAGTCCGCACTGAAGCTTTCTTT
>TRBV6-1|TRBJ2-4|14|NA|NA
CASRAGGGENIQYF
TGTGCCAGCAGAGCAGGGGGGGGAGAAAACATTCAGTACTTC
>TRBV4-2|TRBJ2-3|16|TRBD1|NA
CASSQDQNRGKDTQYF
TGTGCCAGCAGCCAAGATCAGAACAGGGGTAAAGATACGCAGTATTTT
>TRBV6-1|TRBJ1-2|15|TRBD1|NA
CASSEVGTGVYGYTF
TGTGCCAGCAGTGAAGTTGGGACAGGGGTTTATGGCTACACCTTC
>TRBV19|TRBJ2-7|15|TRBD1|NA
CASSLGQGAGYEQYF
TGTGCCAGTAGCCTCGGACAGGGGGCAGGTTACGAGCAGTACTTC
>TRBV27|TRBJ1-1|14|NA|NA
CASSPILMNTEAFF
TGTGCCAGCAGCCCCATACTCATGAACACTGAAGCTTTCTTT
>TRBV7-8|TRBJ2-7|14|NA|NA
CASRANVGTYEQYF
TGTGCCAGCAGGGCGAATGTTGGTACGTACGAGCAGTACTTC
>TRBV30|TRBJ1-1|13|TRBD1|NA
CAWMKGADTEAFF
TGTGCCTGGATGAAGGGGGCGGACACTGAAGCTTTCTTT
>TRBV7-9|TRBJ2-7|14|NA|once
CASSSSAGSQEQYF
TGTGCCAGCAGCTCCTCGGCAGGTTCCCAGGAGCAGTACTTC
>TRBV7-8|TRBJ1-5|16|NA|NA
CASSLAHPNQRQPQHF
TGTGCCAGCAGCTTAGCGCACCCTAACCAGCGTCAGCCCCAGCATTTT
>TRBV7-6|TRBJ2-1|17|TRBD1|NA
CASSLLETGTGFHEQFF
TGTGCCAGCAGCTTATTGGAGACCGGGACAGGGTTCCATGAGCAGTTCTTC
>TRBV6-1|TRBJ2-1|14|NA|few
CASSEIGPYNEQFF
TGTGCCAGCAGTGAAATTGGTCCGTACAATGAGCAGTTCTTC
>TRBV4-1|TRBJ2-2|15|NA|NA
CASSQGTGPTGELFF
TGCGCCAGCAGCCAGGGGACGGGACCCACCGGGGAGCTGTTTTTT
>TRBV19|TRBJ1-3|16|NA|NA
CASSKDSRTSGNTIYF
TGTGCCAGTAGTAAGGACAGTAGAACCTCTGGAAACACCATATATTTT
>TRBV10-3|TRBJ1-1|16|NA|NA
CAISDGRGMLDTEAFF
TGTGCCATCAGTGATGGGCGGGGGATGTTGGACACTGAAGCTTTCTTT
>TRBV6-9|TRBJ2-7|12|NA|NA
CASRHGSYEQYF
TGTGCCAGCAGACACGGGAGTTACGAGCAGTACTTC
>TRBV7-8|TRBJ1-5|13|NA|NA
CASSVTGNQPQHF
TGTGCCAGCAGCGTGACCGGGAATCAGCCCCAGCATTTT
>TRBV7-9|TRBJ2-5|14|NA|NA
CASSLASGQETQYF
TGTGCCAGCAGCTTAGCTTCCGGGCAAGAGACCCAGTACTTC
>TRBV5-4|TRBJ2-6|17|TRBD1|NA
CASTKGTGANQANVLTF
TGTGCCAGCACAAAAGGGACAGGGGCTAATCAGGCCAACGTCCTGACTTTC
>TRBV6-6|TRBJ2-5|15|NA|NA
CASSYSASDQETQYF
TGTGCCAGCAGTTACTCGGCTAGCGACCAAGAGACCCAGTACTTC
>TRBV2|TRBJ2-5|13|NA|NA
CASSEARAETQYF
TGTGCCAGCAGTGAAGCCAGAGCAGAGACCCAGTACTTC
>TRBV9|TRBJ2-5|15|TRBD1|few
CASSAGQGGKETQYF
TGTGCCAGCAGCGCGGGACAGGGTGGGAAAGAGACCCAGTACTTC